Each of the 5 T cell receptor beta chains below was sequenced from the same sample in a study of T cells in Graves' hyperthyroidism and ophthalmopathy. The investigators amplified TCR beta CDR3 regions from RNA transcripts. During a first-round RT-PCR of the TCR CDR3, the HTBI primer set was used. TCRdb recomputed calls from the multiplex PCR reads with MiXCR, one row per CDR3 protein. The data show approximately 370,000 distinct CDR3 sequences, approximately 17% seen once. The sequencing sample was made of blood. These receptors all stem from a woman aged 25 to 39 with Graves' hyperthyroidism that later progressed to Graves' ophthalmopathy.

This clonotype appeared many times. V is TRBV2 and J is TRBJ2-7; D is ambiguous. This CDR3 is built from 13 residues. V shed 1 base and J shed 3 bases, with 7 bases lying between them. CDR1 is SNHLY and CDR2 is FYNNEI in the germline V gene. CDR3 DNA: TGTGCCAGCAGTGAAGACACTCTCTACGAGCAGTACTTC. Translating it yields CASSEDTLYEQYF.

This clonotype was seen only a few times. This chain connects TRBV13 to TRBJ2-6; TRBD1 matches 7 bases. Trimming removed 5 bases from V and 0 bases from J; junction bases left unmatched: 4. The CDR3 has 16 amino acids. The germline V gene encodes CDR1 PRHDT and CDR2 FYEKMQ (reference sequence). CDR3 nucleotides: TGTGCCAGCAGCACGGGACAGTACTCTGGGGCCAACGTCCTGACTTTC. Amino acid sequence: CASSTGQYSGANVLTF.

This clonotype has at least ten counts. The chain links TRBV2 to TRBJ2-5; 9 positions agree with TRBD2. This CDR3 region has 13 residues. V shed 5 bases and J 5 bases; nucleotides not matched to a gene: 3. In germline, CDR1 is SNHLY, CDR2 FYNNEI. The chain's CDR3 is CASSKGLAETQYF. CDR3 DNA: TGTGCCAGCAGTAAGGGACTAGCTGAGACCCAGTACTTC.

This clonotype was seen ten or more times. The chain combines TRBV19 with TRBJ1-2, with a weak D call TRBD1 (6 bases). The CDR3 spans 17 residues. Trimming stripped 3 bases from V and 0 bases from J, with 17 bases between. The germline V gene encodes CDR1 LNHDA and CDR2 SQIVND (reference sequence). The CDR3 DNA reads TGTGCCAGTAGTATTATCGATTCGGGACACACTAACTATGGCTACACCTTC. Translation: CASSIIDSGHTNYGYTF. Full variable domain (rest looked up from reference TRBV19 and TRBJ1-2): DGGITQSPKYLFRKEGQNVTLSCEQNLNHDAMYWYRQDPGQGLRLIYYSQIVNDFQKGDIAEGYSVSREKKESFPLTVTSAQKNPTAFYLCASSIIDSGHTNYGYTFGSGTRLTVV.

This clonotype was recorded many times. The genes are TRBV6-2 or TRBV6-3 and TRBJ2-7; 8 bases map to TRBD2. Germline trimming cut 0 bases from V and 2 bases from J; bases unmatched to any gene: 24. The CDR3 covers 22 residues. Germline CDR1 reads MNHEY; CDR2 reads SVGEGT. The CDR3 sequence: CASSYSSSSDRREDSQPYEQYF. The CDR3 DNA sequence: TGTGCCAGCAGTTACTCGAGTAGCAGTGACCGGCGGGAGGATTCCCAGCCCTACGAGCAGTACTTC.